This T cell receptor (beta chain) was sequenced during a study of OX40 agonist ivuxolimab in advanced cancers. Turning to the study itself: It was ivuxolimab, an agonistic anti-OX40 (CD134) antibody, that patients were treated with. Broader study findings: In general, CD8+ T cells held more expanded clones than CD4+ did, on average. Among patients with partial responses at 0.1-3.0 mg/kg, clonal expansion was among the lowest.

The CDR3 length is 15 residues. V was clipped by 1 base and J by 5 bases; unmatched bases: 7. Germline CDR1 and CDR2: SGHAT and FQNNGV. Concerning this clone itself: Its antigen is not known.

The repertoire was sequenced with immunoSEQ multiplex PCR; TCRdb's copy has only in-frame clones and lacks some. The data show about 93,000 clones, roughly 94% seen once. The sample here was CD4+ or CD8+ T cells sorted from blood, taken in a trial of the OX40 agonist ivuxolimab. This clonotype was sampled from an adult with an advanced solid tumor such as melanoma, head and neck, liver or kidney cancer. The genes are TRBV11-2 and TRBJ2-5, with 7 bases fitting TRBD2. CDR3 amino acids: CASSLGEGGAETQYF. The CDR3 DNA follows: TGTGCCAGCAGCTTAGGGGAGGGCGGTGCGGAGACCCAGTACTTC.